These T cell receptor beta chains were read from a single sample in a study of cytomegalovirus exposure and HLA in healthy donors. Assay used: immunoSEQ multiplex PCR; TCRdb lists only in-frame clones, some missing. The sample records around 110,000 clones, 79% being singletons. Sequenced: PBMCs. These receptors were obtained from a man younger than 45 in good health and CMV-seropositive. CDR3s include the opening cysteine and the closing phenylalanine or tryptophan. Each record gives: V gene, clone size, D gene, J gene, CDR3 protein, CDR3 DNA. A D gene is named only where the DNA matches it firmly. Not all rows give a size; the values are once, few, many and, for expanded clones, a class.

TRBV12-5,NA,NA,TRBJ1-2,CASGLGPRTDYGYTF,TGTGCTAGTGGTTTGGGTCCCAGGACAGACTATGGCTACACCTTC
TRBV10-3,NA,NA,TRBJ1-3,CAISERWTGISGNTIYF,TGTGCCATCAGTGAGAGGTGGACGGGGATCTCGGGAAACACCATATATTTT
TRBV9,NA,TRBD1,TRBJ2-7,CASSVSPTGQGTHEQYF,TGTGCCAGCAGCGTTAGCCCTACGGGACAGGGAACCCACGAGCAGTACTTC
TRBV10-1,NA,NA,TRBJ1-1,CASSAYHMNTEAFF,TGCGCCAGCAGTGCGTACCACATGAACACTGAAGCTTTCTTT
TRBV4-3,NA,NA,TRBJ2-7,CASSQERRGFYEQYF,TGCGCCAGCAGCCAAGAAAGGCGGGGCTTCTACGAGCAGTACTTC
TRBV5-1,NA,TRBD1,TRBJ2-7,CASSLVGTGVLYEQYF,TGCGCCAGCAGCTTGGTTGGGACAGGGGTTCTCTACGAGCAGTACTTC
TRBV11-2,NA,TRBD1,TRBJ2-7,CASSLSGQGNYEQYF,TGTGCCAGCAGCTTATCGGGACAGGGAAACTACGAGCAGTACTTC
TRBV29-1,NA,NA,TRBJ1-1,CSARPEYDTEAFF,TGCAGCGCCCGACCGGAGTATGACACTGAAGCTTTCTTT
TRBV11-2,NA,NA,TRBJ2-1,CASSLLRGRTYNEQFF,TGTGCCAGCAGCCTGCTCAGGGGTCGCACCTACAATGAGCAGTTCTTC
TRBV4-2,NA,NA,TRBJ1-6,CASGGHVYNSPLHF,TGTGCCAGCGGGGGACACGTCTATAATTCACCCCTCCACTTT
TRBV18,NA,TRBD1,TRBJ2-7,CASSTDRAPREQYF,TGTGCCAGCTCAACTGACAGGGCCCCTCGCGAGCAGTACTTC
TRBV27,NA,TRBD2,TRBJ2-7,CASSKGLAGGAYEQYF,TGTGCCAGCAGTAAGGGACTAGCGGGAGGAGCGTACGAGCAGTACTTC
TRBV5-1,few,TRBD2,TRBJ2-4,CASSKDSGRLGNSQYF,TGCGCCAGCAGCAAGGACAGCGGGAGACTGGGAAACAGTCAGTACTTC
TRBV7-9,NA,TRBD1,TRBJ1-5,CASSKTGQGQPQHF,TGTGCCAGCAGCAAGACAGGGCAGGGTCAGCCCCAGCATTTT
TRBV4-1,NA,TRBD1,TRBJ1-5,CASRLSGTANQPQHF,TGCGCCAGCAGGCTTTCCGGGACAGCCAATCAGCCCCAGCATTTT
TRBV20-1,NA,TRBD1,TRBJ2-7,CSAGDSYEQYF,TGCAGTGCTGGGGACAGCTACGAGCAGTACTTC
TRBV7-9,NA,TRBD2,TRBJ2-5,CASSDWREVGTQYF,TGTGCCAGCAGCGACTGGCGGGAGGTAGGGACCCAGTACTTC
TRBV4-2,few,NA,TRBJ1-5,CASSQGETAPQHF,TGTGCCAGCAGCCAAGGTGAGACAGCCCCCCAGCATTTT
TRBV28,NA,TRBD2,TRBJ2-3,CASSSTLRNSGEPASTDTQYF,TGTGCCAGCAGTTCCACCCTCCGGAATAGCGGGGAACCCGCTAGCACAGATACGCAGTATTTT
TRBV27,NA,NA,TRBJ2-2,CASSSGRELFF,TGTGCCAGCAGTTCAGGCCGGGAGCTGTTTTTT
TRBV28,NA,NA,TRBJ1-1,CASSLSGLNTEAFF,TGTGCCAGCAGTTTATCAGGGTTGAACACTGAAGCTTTCTTT
TRBV7-9,once,TRBD1,TRBJ1-5,CASSQKQGNQPQHF,TGTGCCAGCAGCCAAAAACAGGGGAATCAGCCCCAGCATTTT
TRBV4-3,NA,TRBD2,TRBJ2-3,CASSEVLAGSDTQYF,TGCGCCAGCAGCGAGGTCCTAGCGGGATCAGATACGCAGTATTTT
TRBV30,NA,NA,TRBJ1-2,CAWSRGFYGYTF,TGTGCCTGGAGTCGGGGTTTTTATGGCTACACCTTC
TRBV30,NA,TRBD1,TRBJ1-2,CAWSRDSPGYTF,TGTGCCTGGAGTAGGGACAGCCCAGGCTACACCTTC
TRBV19,NA,TRBD1,TRBJ1-2,CASRDRNYGYTF,TGTGCCAGTAGGGACAGGAACTATGGCTACACCTTC
TRBV4-2,NA,TRBD2,TRBJ2-5,CASSQVGAGVTGETQYF,TGTGCCAGCAGCCAAGTGGGAGCGGGAGTTACGGGAGAGACCCAGTACTTC
TRBV5-4,few,NA,TRBJ2-3,CASSYGTSSTDTQYF,TGTGCCAGCAGCTACGGGACTTCAAGCACAGATACGCAGTATTTT
TRBV9,NA,TRBD1,TRBJ1-2,CASSPQTGAYTF,TGTGCCAGCAGTCCCCAAACAGGGGCCTACACCTTC
TRBV14,NA,TRBD2,TRBJ2-5,CASSQASPGTSKLETQYF,TGTGCCAGCAGCCAGGCCTCTCCCGGGACTAGCAAATTGGAGACCCAGTACTTC
TRBV19,NA,NA,TRBJ2-1,CASSIREQQPFF,TGTGCCAGTAGTATTCGGGAGCAACAACCGTTCTTC
TRBV28,NA,NA,TRBJ2-1,CASSPGFTYNEQFF,TGTGCCAGCAGCCCCGGGTTCACTTACAATGAGCAGTTCTTC
TRBV19,NA,TRBD2,TRBJ2-6,CASSTEPLSGGPPMGANGLTF,TGTGCCAGTAGTACCGAACCCCTCAGCGGGGGTCCCCCAATGGGGGCCAACGGCCTGACTTTC
TRBV5-1,NA,NA,TRBJ2-5,CASSLARTASQETQYF,TGCGCCAGCAGCTTGGCAAGGACAGCTTCACAAGAGACCCAGTACTTC
TRBV21-1,NA,NA,TRBJ2-7,CASSKKPPSTSGVTYEQYF,TGTGCCAGCAGCAAAAAACCCCCCTCAACTAGCGGGGTCACCTACGAGCAGTACTTC
TRBV27,NA,NA,TRBJ1-6,CASSLRTVYNSPLHF,TGTGCCAGCAGTTTAAGGACAGTTTATAATTCACCCCTCCACTTT
TRBV7-3,once,NA,TRBJ2-1,CASSSVGGPYNEQFF,TGTGCCAGCAGCTCCGTCGGCGGGCCCTACAATGAGCAGTTCTTC
TRBV6-5,NA,NA,TRBJ2-7,CATFDSSYEQYF,TGTGCCACTTTCGACAGCTCCTACGAGCAGTACTTC
TRBV28,few,TRBD1,TRBJ1-1,CASSRMQGAHLVTEAFF,TGTGCCAGCAGTCGAATGCAGGGGGCGCATCTTGTCACTGAAGCTTTCTTT
TRBV10-3,NA,TRBD2,TRBJ2-3,CAIRELLAGGSPGDTQYF,TGTGCCATCAGGGAATTGCTAGCGGGGGGGTCCCCCGGAGATACGCAGTATTTT
TRBV5-4,NA,TRBD1,TRBJ2-6,CASRGDRGGFSGANGLTF,TGTGCCAGCAGGGGGGACAGGGGGGGTTTCTCTGGGGCCAACGGCCTGACTTTC
TRBV7-9,NA,NA,TRBJ1-1,CASSSTGNNPEAFF,TGTGCCAGCAGCTCCACAGGGAACAACCCTGAAGCTTTCTTT
TRBV15,NA,NA,TRBJ2-7,CATSTRRGLAEQYF,TGTGCCACCAGCACTCGAAGGGGTCTTGCCGAGCAGTACTTC
TRBV2,NA,NA,TRBJ2-7,CASSGGGRFYEQYF,TGTGCCAGCAGTGGGGGGGGGCGGTTTTACGAGCAGTACTTC
TRBV28,NA,NA,TRBJ1-4,CASTVRGEKLFF,TGTGCCAGCACAGTCCGAGGGGAAAAACTGTTTTTT
TRBV7-3,few,TRBD1,TRBJ2-2,CASSRTGWLGELFF,TGTGCCAGCAGCCGGACAGGGTGGCTCGGGGAGCTGTTTTTT
TRBV7-2,NA,NA,TRBJ2-7,CASSLQGLHYEQYF,TGTGCCAGCAGCTTACAGGGTCTGCACTACGAGCAGTACTTC
TRBV27,NA,NA,TRBJ2-7,CASSFGPGWPYEQYF,NA
TRBV4-3,NA,NA,TRBJ2-3,CASSQGRFREPTDTQYF,TGCGCCAGCAGCCAAGGAAGGTTCAGGGAACCCACAGATACGCAGTATTTT
TRBV7-6,NA,NA,TRBJ2-1,CASSRRGSEQFF,TGTGCCAGCAGCCGGAGAGGATCTGAGCAGTTCTTC
TRBV18,NA,TRBD1,TRBJ2-6,CASSPRTGVDSGANGLTF,TGTGCCAGCTCACCACGGACAGGGGTAGACTCTGGGGCCAACGGCCTGACTTTC
TRBV18,NA,NA,TRBJ1-2,CASSPPPGSGYTF,TGTGCCAGCTCACCTCCTCCAGGCTCTGGCTACACCTTC
TRBV5-6,NA,NA,TRBJ1-5,CASSLSAGNQPQHF,TGTGCCAGCAGCTTATCCGCAGGCAATCAGCCCCAGCATTTT
TRBV7-6,few,NA,TRBJ1-6,CASSQYNSPLHF,TGTGCCAGCAGCCAGTATAATTCACCCCTCCACTTT
TRBV2,NA,NA,TRBJ2-7,CASSEVTGLAYEQYF,TGTGCCAGCAGTGAAGTTACAGGGTTAGCCTACGAGCAGTACTTC